The 20 T cell receptor beta chains below all came from one sample that was sequenced in a study of blood T cell repertoires in COVID-19. The data were produced by immunoSEQ multiplex PCR, yet TCRdb's version contains in-frame clones alone and is incomplete. The sample contains 200,000 to 250,000 clones, 75% to 90% of which appear only once. The sequencing input was peripheral blood. The receptor set was obtained from a human donor in a cohort sampled during active COVID-19.

This sequence joins TRBV9 and TRBJ2-1, with 11 bases matching TRBD2. The CDR3 consists of 12 residues. Germline V gene lookup returns CDR1 SGDLS and CDR2 YYNGEE. With 5 bases clipped from V and 8 bases from J, the junction kept 0 bases outside the gene matches. The CDR3 is CASRGLADEQFF. CDR3 nucleotide sequence: TGTGCCAGCAGGGGACTAGCGGATGAGCAGTTCTTC.

The chain has TRBV5-6 and TRBJ2-7, with TRBD1 matching over 11 bases. Germline V lookup: CDR1 SGHDT, CDR2 YYEEEE. The CDR3 has 15 amino acids. V shed 0 bases and J 2 bases; nucleotides not matched to a gene: 1. The CDR3 sequence: CASSLAGQGAYEQYF. For the CDR3, the DNA is TGTGCCAGCAGCTTGGCGGGACAGGGGGCCTACGAGCAGTACTTC.

This clone was counted only a few times. The rearrangement links TRBV19 to TRBJ2-4; 8 bases agree with TRBD1. The CDR3 sequence is 18 residues long. Germline assignment: CDR1 LNHDA and CDR2 SQIVND (reference sequence). The trim removed 0 bases at V and 0 bases at J, leaving 7 bases unmatched. The CDR3, as DNA: TGTGCCAGTAGTATAGAGGGGGCGGGACAGGTAGCCAAAAACATTCAGTACTTC. It is translated as CASSIEGAGQVAKNIQYF.

V is TRBV19 and J is TRBJ1-1; D is possibly TRBD1 (5 bases). This CDR3 is built from 14 residues. The V end was cut by 5 bases, the J end by 4 bases, with 14 bases between. Germline CDR1 LNHDA, CDR2 SQIVND (reference sequence). The DNA of the CDR3 is TGTGCCAGTAGTCCCTTAACCGGGGGCACTGAAGCTTTCTTT. It yields the protein CASSPLTGGTEAFF.

The chain couples TRBV7-3 to TRBJ2-3; perhaps TRBD2 as D (6 bases). Trimming took 4 bases from V and 1 from J, leaving 12 bases between them. This CDR3 has 15 amino acids. CDR1 is SGHTA, CDR2 FQGTGA, per germline. This CDR3 reads CASSSLAHRTDTQYF. CDR3 nucleotides: TGTGCCAGCAGCTCTCTAGCGCACCGCACAGATACGCAGTATTTT.

The gene calls are TRBV19 and TRBJ1-5; maybe TRBD1 (6 bases). Trimming shortened V by 1 base and J by 9 bases, and 16 bases separated the two germline ends. The CDR3 covers 15 residues. Germline values: CDR1 LNHDA, CDR2 SQIVND (reference sequence). The CDR3 region is CASSIGGGPPRPQHF. CDR3 DNA sequence: TGTGCCAGTAGTATAGGGGGGGGGCCACCCCGGCCCCAGCATTTT.

With regard to this clone: The junction departs from the called germline gene at one end, perhaps through a read error. This CDR3 is also generated by other DNA sequences in the sample. This chain connects TRBV10-3 to TRBJ2-3, with TRBD2 identical over 7 bases. Germline V gene lookup returns CDR1 ENHRY and CDR2 SYGVKD. This CDR3 has 15 amino acids. CDR3: CAISENKRGPDTQYF. The CDR3 nucleotides are TGTGCCATCAGTGAAAATAAGCGGGGTCCAGATACGCAATATTTT.

To note about this clone: Other nucleotide sequences in the sample specify the same CDR3. The chain carries TRBV19 and TRBJ2-1; TRBD2 aligns across 10 bases. Germline CDR1 reads LNHDA; CDR2 reads SQIVND (reference sequence). V dropped 5 bases and J dropped 7; count of bases not matched to a gene: 5. The CDR3 covers 14 residues. CDR3 in DNA: TGTGCCAGTAGTTGGACTAGCGGAACAAATGAGCAGTTCTTC. This sequence encodes CASSWTSGTNEQFF.

This clone was observed a handful of times. The J gene is TRBJ2-7, the V gene TRBV12-3 or TRBV12-4; 7 bases match TRBD1. The V segment lost 6 bases and the J segment 2 bases; nucleotides outside the gene matches: 4. This CDR3 region has 13 residues. The CDR3 nucleotides are TGTGCCAGCAGCGACAGGGAAACCTACGAGCAGTACTTC. Protein sequence: CASSDRETYEQYF.

The chain links TRBV6-5 to TRBJ2-2, with TRBD1 identical over 7 bases. The CDR3 length is 14 residues. V trimming: 4 bases; J trimming: 6 bases; junction bases outside the gene matches: 5. The germline V gene has CDR1 MNHEY and CDR2 SVGAGI. CDR3 bases: TGTGCCAGCAGTTCTAAGACAGGGCCCGGGGAGCTGTTTTTT. Its translation is CASSSKTGPGELFF.

This clone was counted a few times. The chain is built from TRBV7-2 and TRBJ2-7; possible D gene TRBD2, 5 bases. The CDR3 covers 13 residues. Germline V CDR1 and CDR2: SGHTA, FQGNSA. V was cut by 4 bases and J by 7 bases, with 14 bases left in between. CDR3 coding DNA: TGTGCCAGCAGCTACCGGACTGCCGCGGAGCAGTACTTC. It encodes CASSYRTAAEQYF.

This clone is a singleton in its sample. The V call is TRBV27, the J call TRBJ2-7; 7 nucleotides line up with TRBD2. The CDR3 has 14 residues. CDR1 and CDR2 (germline): MNHEY, SMNVEV (reference sequence). The V segment lost 1 base and the J segment 5 bases; nucleotides outside the gene matches: 5. The CDR3 protein is CASSLLGLGNEQYF. The CDR3 region has the DNA TGTGCCAGCAGTTTATTAGGACTAGGCAACGAGCAGTACTTC.

This clone was detected only once. V gene TRBV7-2 combines with J gene TRBJ2-2; TRBD2 matches 9 bases. CDR3 length equals 16 residues. With 1 base clipped from V and 6 bases from J, the junction kept 6 bases outside the gene matches. Germline assignment: CDR1 SGHTA and CDR2 FQGNSA. The CDR3 is CASSLVSGRSAGELFF. The CDR3 nucleotides read TGTGCCAGCAGCTTAGTTAGCGGGAGATCGGCCGGGGAGCTGTTTTTT.

Note on this clone: The sample carries other DNA sequences with the same CDR3. V gene TRBV20-1 combines with J gene TRBJ2-5; TRBD2 agrees at 9 bases. This CDR3 region has 15 residues. V was pared by 3 bases and J by 4 bases, with 9 bases of the junction left unmatched. CDR1 is DFQATT and CDR2 is SNEGSKA in the germline V gene (reference sequence). CDR3 nucleotides: TGCAGTGCTAGTTTGGCGGGAGGGCCGGGAGAGACCCAGTACTTC. Translating it yields CSASLAGGPGETQYF.

The rearrangement joins TRBV30 to TRBJ2-7, with 7 bases fitting TRBD1. V lost 1 base and J lost 0; bases outside the gene matches: 6. This CDR3 has 15 residues. The germline CDR1 and CDR2 sequences are GTSNPN and SVGIG (reference sequence). This chain's CDR3 is CAWSAPDRSSYEQYF. The CDR3 DNA reads as TGTGCCTGGAGTGCCCCGGACAGGAGCTCCTACGAGCAGTACTTC. Full variable domain (rest looked up from reference TRBV30 and TRBJ2-7): SQTIHQWPATLVQPVGSPLSLECTVEGTSNPNLYWYRQAAGRGLQLLFYSVGIGQISSEVPQNLSASRPQDRQFILSSKKLLLSDSGFYLCAWSAPDRSSYEQYFGPGTRLTVT.

The rearrangement uses TRBV7-9 and TRBJ1-1; D gene ambiguous. The CDR3 covers 13 residues. CDR1 and CDR2 from the germline V gene are SEHNR and FQNEAQ (reference sequence). V was trimmed by 2 bases and J by 1 base, leaving 5 bases between them. The CDR3 here is CASSLTGNTEAFF. In DNA form, the CDR3 reads TGTGCCAGCAGCTTAACCGGGAACACTGAAGCTTTCTTT.

The gene calls are TRBV5-5 and TRBJ2-7; 8 nucleotides align to TRBD1. Trimming took 7 bases from V and 2 from J; bases not matched to a gene: 8. CDR1 and CDR2 from the germline V gene are SGHKS and YYEKEE (reference sequence). This CDR3 has 14 residues. CDR3 region: CASAAGTGAYEQYF. The CDR3 coding sequence is TGTGCCAGCGCGGCCGGGACAGGCGCCTACGAGCAGTACTTC.

The gene calls are TRBV5-1 and TRBJ1-4; TRBD1 matches 9 bases. There are 14 residues in the CDR3. Looked up from germline, CDR1 is SGHRS and CDR2 is YFSETQ. V shed 2 bases, J shed 5 bases, and the junction held 1 base outside the gene matches. The CDR3 loop is CASSFGQGNEKLFF. As DNA, the CDR3 is TGCGCCAGCAGCTTTGGACAGGGGAATGAAAAACTGTTTTTT.

This chain connects TRBV27 to TRBJ2-5; tentatively, D is TRBD2 (6 bases). Trimming shortened V by 4 bases and J by 2 bases, and 14 bases separated the two germline ends. Germline loops: CDR1 MNHEY, CDR2 SMNVEV (reference sequence). The length of the CDR3 is 15 residues. CDR3 sequence: CASSYLASEQETQYF. The CDR3 DNA is TGTGCCAGCAGTTATTTGGCTAGCGAGCAAGAGACCCAGTACTTC.

The rearrangement uses TRBV28 and TRBJ2-7; D perhaps matches TRBD1 (6 bases). The germline CDR1 and CDR2 sequences are MDHEN and SYDVKM. The germline V and J ends were trimmed by 2 bases and 2 bases, with 19 bases remaining between them. The CDR3 is 17 residues long. The CDR3 bases are TGTGCCAGCAGTTTACCATTAGACAGGATGGAGCCCTACGAGCAGTACTTC. It yields the protein CASSLPLDRMEPYEQYF.